Included here is one TCR beta chain sequence, with context. As yet, its antigen is unknown. The data were taken from a study of shared clonotypes between healthy human individuals. Original methodology: Filtering differed, since immunoSEQ gave only junction sequences and no quality scores. Measured with immunoSEQ multiplex PCR; TCRdb has only the in-frame clones, and not every one. V, J and clone size were drawn from that table, and D and trimming were deduced from the DNA. Of approximately 2.3 million clones in the sample, approximately 95% were seen once. The ends lost 5 bases at V and 9 bases at J; junction bases unmatched: 17. The CDR3 consists of 17 residues. Germline assignment: CDR1 MNHEY and CDR2 SMNVEV (reference sequence). Findings and caveats of the study: Generally, estimated richness proved larger in naive subsets than it did in memory subsets.

The rearrangement links TRBV27 to TRBJ2-1, with TRBD1 matching over 9 bases. This sequence originates from a man in his late teens or twenties in good health. Some clones in this sample may be carry-over from other donors' samples. The sequencing input was naive CD4+ T cells from PBMCs. Subset described: CD45RA+ positively selected. This chain's CDR3 is CASSPRARDRALPEQFF. CDR3 bases: TGTGCCAGCAGTCCCAGGGCCCGGGACAGGGCCCTACCTGAGCAGTTCTTC.